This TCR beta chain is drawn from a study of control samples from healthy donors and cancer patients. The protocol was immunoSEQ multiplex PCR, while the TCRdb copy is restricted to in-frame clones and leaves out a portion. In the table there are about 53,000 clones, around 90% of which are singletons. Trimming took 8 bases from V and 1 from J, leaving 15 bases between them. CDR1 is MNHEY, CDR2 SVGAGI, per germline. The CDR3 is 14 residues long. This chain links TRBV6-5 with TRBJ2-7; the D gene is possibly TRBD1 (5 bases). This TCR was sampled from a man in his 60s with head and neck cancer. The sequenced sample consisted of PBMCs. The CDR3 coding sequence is TGTGCCAGCCTCCCGACAGATAGGTCCTACGAGCAGTACTTC. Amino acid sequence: CASLPTDRSYEQYF.